This TCR beta chain was obtained from a study of shared clonotypes between healthy human individuals. Study at large: Serving as donors were a couple of women and a few men, whose ages spanned 18 to 49. Findings and caveats of the study: Relative to clonotypes present in all four donors, those not shared had lower generation probabilities.

Profiled with immunoSEQ multiplex PCR; TCRdb holds only in-frame clones, not every one. The sample contains 2 million to 2.5 million clones, under 97% of which appear only once. Regarding this clone: Its antigen is as yet unknown.

This CDR3 has 12 residues. V was clipped by 6 bases and J by 8 bases; unmatched bases: 6. From germline, CDR1 is MNHEY and CDR2 SVGAGI. Material: naive CD4+ T cells sorted from blood. The subset was: CD45RA+ positively selected. The sequence derives from a man in his late teens or twenties in good health. The rearrangement uses TRBV6-5 and TRBJ1-2, with 7 nucleotides matching TRBD1. The DNA for the CDR3 is TGTGCCAGCAGCCTCGACAGGGTCGGCTACACCTTC. Residues: CASSLDRVGYTF.